Sequencing of this T cell receptor beta chain was carried out in a study of blood T cells in healthy people across ages. Study at large: For every two T cells, template switching captured about one barcoded beta molecule. Notes on the study in general: A strong correlation between TCR beta diversity and naive T cell percentage was seen.

For this clonotype: Its specificity is unknown.

V lost 4 bases to trimming and J lost 1 base; unmatched junction nucleotides: 8. The germline gives CDR1 MNHEY, CDR2 SVGAGI. The CDR3 spans 16 residues. A second PCR of roughly 7 to 11 cycles used a sample-barcoded 5' primer and a J-beta primer mix. TCRdb reprocessed the 5' RACE reads with MiXCR, giving one entry per CDR3 protein. The table records about 1,600,000 distinct CDR3 sequences, 42% of them present only once. This TCR derives from a woman aged 18-30 years in good health. V and J are TRBV6-5 and TRBJ2-3; TRBD2 matches at 7 bases. The sequencing input was blood. The CDR3 DNA reads as TGTGCCAGCAGTTCCCCCAGCGGGGCCGGCACAGATACGCAGTATTTT. It codes for CASSSPSGAGTDTQYF.